Each of the 8 T cell receptor beta chains below was sequenced from the same sample in a study of regulatory T cells in long-lasting Graves disease. As for time point: persistent/refractory GD, antithyroid drugs over 5 years with positive TRAb. RNA extracted from PBMCs served as the sequencing template. Combining iRepertoire HTBI primers with Arm-PCR of CDR3 regions, the authors built TCR beta libraries. In TCRdb, the multiplex PCR reads were re-called with MiXCR into one record per CDR3 protein. This sample has hundreds of thousands of distinct CDR3 sequences, with approximately 23% found just once. The sequencing used peripheral blood mononuclear cells (PBMCs), collected when the disease was refractory, from a patient treated with antithyroid drugs. These receptors were taken from a female donor with Graves disease.

This clonotype has just a few counts. The chain recombines TRBV5-5 with TRBJ1-2; no definite D call. This CDR3 is 14 amino acids long. Germline CDR1 reads SGHKS; CDR2 reads YYEKEE (reference sequence). V was clipped by 0 bases and J by 7 bases, with 13 bases between them. The chain's CDR3 is CASSLEVEFCGYTF. CDR3 in DNA: TGTGCCAGCAGCTTGGAGGTGGAATTCTGTGGCTACACCTTC. Combining the CDR3 with reference TRBV5-5 and TRBJ1-2 gives the whole variable domain DAGVTQSPTHLIKTRGQQVTLRCSPISGHKSVSWYQQVLGQGPQFIFQYYEKEERGRGNFPDRFSARQFPNYSSELNVNALLLGDSALYLCASSLEVEFCGYTFGSGTRLTVV.

At least ten counts were recorded for this clonotype. This chain uses TRBV28 with TRBJ1-1, with D perhaps TRBD1 (5 bases). V was pared by 6 bases and J by 1 base, with 15 bases between. Per germline, CDR1 MDHEN and CDR2 SYDVKM. The CDR3 is 15 residues long. CDR3 DNA: TGTGCCAGCAGCCCTATCGGGACCTCGAACACTGAAGCTTTCTTT. Translating gives CASSPIGTSNTEAFF.

This clonotype appeared many times. J is TRBJ1-5 and V is TRBV20-1; D might be TRBD1 (5 bases). V lost 5 bases and J lost 5, with 10 bases in between. In germline, CDR1 is DFQATT, CDR2 SNEGSKA (reference sequence). The length of the CDR3 is 12 residues. CDR3 DNA sequence: TGCAGTGCTTTCGACAGTGATCAGCCCCAGCATTTT. Its translation is CSAFDSDQPQHF.

This clonotype was picked up many times. The chain has TRBV20-1 and TRBJ1-2, with a possible D match to TRBD1 (6 bases). This CDR3 region has 15 residues. Per germline, CDR1 DFQATT and CDR2 SNEGSKA (reference sequence). With 6 bases removed from V and 0 bases from J, the gap between germline ends came to 17 bases. The DNA of the CDR3 is TGCAGTGCCAGGGGCTCAGGACGAGCTAACTATGGCTACACCTTC. Its protein product is CSARGSGRANYGYTF.

To note about this clonotype: This may stem from a read error, because a much larger clone lies one nucleotide away. The CDR3: CASRIAGGRAGEPFF. The DNA for the CDR3 is TGTGCCAGCAGGATAGCGGGAGGTCGAGCCGGGGAGCCGTTTTTT. This rearrangement joins TRBV28 to TRBJ2-2; 10 positions agree with TRBD2. Germline V gene lookup returns CDR1 MDHEN and CDR2 SYDVKM. This CDR3 has 15 amino acids.

A note on this clonotype: One base away lies a much larger clone, so this may be a sequencing read error. The gene calls are TRBV20-1 and TRBJ2-3; D not certain. The CDR3 length is 12 residues. Germline V gene data show CDR1 as DFQATT and CDR2 as SNEGSKA (reference sequence). The CDR3 DNA reads TGCAGTGCTCCCCACCGCACAGATATGCAGTATTTT. This sequence encodes CSAPHRTDMQYF.

Points on this clonotype: One end of the junction fails to match germline, which may point to a read error. J is TRBJ1-6 and V is TRBV7-2; perhaps TRBD1 as D (5 bases). Germline V gives CDR1 SGHTA, CDR2 FQGNSA. The CDR3 has 16 amino acids. CDR3 bases: TGCGCCAGCAGCTTATCCGGGGGGACGAATAATTCACCCCTCCACTTT. Its translation: CASSLSGGTNNSPLHF. Variable domain in full (rest from reference TRBV7-2 and TRBJ1-6): GAGVSQSPSNKVTEKGKDVELRCDPISGHTALYWYRQSLGQGLEFLIYFQGNSAPDKSGLPSDRFSAERTGGSVSTLTIQRTQQEDSAVYLCASSLSGGTNNSPLHFGNGTRLTVT.

This clonotype was detected many times. V is TRBV12-3 or TRBV12-4 and J is TRBJ1-2, with D possibly being TRBD1 (6 bases). Trimming shortened V by 6 bases and J by 5 bases, and 16 bases separated the two germline ends. The CDR3 is 14 residues long. The CDR3 coding sequence is TGTGCCAGCAGCCGCCTCAGGGGAGGGTATGGCTACACCTTC. Translation gives CASSRLRGGYGYTF.